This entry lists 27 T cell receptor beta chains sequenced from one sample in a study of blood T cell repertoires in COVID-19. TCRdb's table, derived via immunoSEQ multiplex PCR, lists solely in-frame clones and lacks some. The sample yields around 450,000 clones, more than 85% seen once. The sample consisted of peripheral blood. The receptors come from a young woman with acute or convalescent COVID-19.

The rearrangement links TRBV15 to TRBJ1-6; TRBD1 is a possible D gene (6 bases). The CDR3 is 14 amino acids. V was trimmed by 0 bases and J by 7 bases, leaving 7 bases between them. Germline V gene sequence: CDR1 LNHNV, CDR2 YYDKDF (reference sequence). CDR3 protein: CATSRDRGNSPLHF. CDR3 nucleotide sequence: TGTGCCACCAGCAGAGATAGGGGGAATTCACCCCTCCACTTT.

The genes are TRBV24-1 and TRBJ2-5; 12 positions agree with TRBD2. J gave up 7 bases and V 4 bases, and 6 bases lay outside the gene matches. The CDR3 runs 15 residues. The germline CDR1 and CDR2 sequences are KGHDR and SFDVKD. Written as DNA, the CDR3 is TGTGCCACCAGTGAGCTAGCGGGGGGGCGACCGACCCAGTACTTC. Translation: CATSELAGGRPTQYF.

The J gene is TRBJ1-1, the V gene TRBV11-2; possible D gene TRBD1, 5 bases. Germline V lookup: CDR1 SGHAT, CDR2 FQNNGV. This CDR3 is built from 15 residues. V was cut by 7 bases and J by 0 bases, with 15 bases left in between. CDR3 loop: CASTPRQGVNTEAFF. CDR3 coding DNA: TGTGCCAGCACCCCCAGGCAGGGCGTGAACACTGAAGCTTTCTTT.

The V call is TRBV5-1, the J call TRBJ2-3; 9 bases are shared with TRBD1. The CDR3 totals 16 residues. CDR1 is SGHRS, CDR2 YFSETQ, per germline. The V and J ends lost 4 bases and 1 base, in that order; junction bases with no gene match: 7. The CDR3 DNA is TGCGCCAGCAGCAGAGGACAGGGGCCTCGCACAGATACGCAGTATTTT. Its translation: CASSRGQGPRTDTQYF.

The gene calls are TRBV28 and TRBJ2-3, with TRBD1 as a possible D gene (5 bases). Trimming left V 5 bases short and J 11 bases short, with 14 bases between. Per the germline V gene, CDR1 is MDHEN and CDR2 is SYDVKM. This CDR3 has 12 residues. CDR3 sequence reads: CASSLQVLGQYF. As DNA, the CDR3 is TGTGCCAGCAGTCTACAGGTCCTGGGGCAGTATTTT.

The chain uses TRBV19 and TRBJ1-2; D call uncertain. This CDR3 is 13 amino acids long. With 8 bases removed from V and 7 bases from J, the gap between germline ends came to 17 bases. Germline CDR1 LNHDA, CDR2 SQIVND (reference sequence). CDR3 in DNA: TGTGCCAGTCCCGGACGCACCGCGGGTGGCTACACCTTC. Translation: CASPGRTAGGYTF.

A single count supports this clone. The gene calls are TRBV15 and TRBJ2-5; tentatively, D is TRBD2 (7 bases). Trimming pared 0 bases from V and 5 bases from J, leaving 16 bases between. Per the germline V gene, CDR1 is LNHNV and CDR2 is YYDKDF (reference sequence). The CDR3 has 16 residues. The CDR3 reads CATSRDHRGAWETQYF. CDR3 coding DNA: TGTGCCACCAGCAGAGATCATCGGGGGGCGTGGGAGACCCAGTACTTC.

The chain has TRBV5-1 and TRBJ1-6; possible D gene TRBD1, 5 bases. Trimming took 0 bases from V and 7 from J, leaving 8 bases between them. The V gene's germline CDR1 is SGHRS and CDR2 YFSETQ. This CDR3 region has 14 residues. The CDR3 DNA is TGCGCCAGCAGCTTGGACAGGACAAATTCACCCCTCCACTTT. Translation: CASSLDRTNSPLHF.

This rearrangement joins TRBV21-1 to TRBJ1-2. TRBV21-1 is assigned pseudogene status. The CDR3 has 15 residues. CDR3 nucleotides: TGTGCCAGCAGCCTAAGGCGGGGGTCGGACTATGGCTACACCTTC. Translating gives CASSLRRGSDYGYTF.

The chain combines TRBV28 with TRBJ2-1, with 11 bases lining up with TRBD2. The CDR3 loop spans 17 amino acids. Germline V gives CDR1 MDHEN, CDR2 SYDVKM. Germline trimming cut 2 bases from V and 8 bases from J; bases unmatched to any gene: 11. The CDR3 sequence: CASSLIASGGYFYEQFF. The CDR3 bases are TGTGCCAGCAGTTTAATTGCTAGCGGGGGGTATTTCTATGAGCAGTTCTTC.

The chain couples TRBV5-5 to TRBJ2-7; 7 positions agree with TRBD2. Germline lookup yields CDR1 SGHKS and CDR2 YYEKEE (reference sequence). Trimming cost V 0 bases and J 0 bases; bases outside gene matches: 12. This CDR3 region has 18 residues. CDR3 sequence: CASSLARGEGLSSYEQYF. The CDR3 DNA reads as TGTGCCAGCAGCTTGGCCCGCGGGGAGGGACTAAGCTCCTACGAGCAGTACTTC.

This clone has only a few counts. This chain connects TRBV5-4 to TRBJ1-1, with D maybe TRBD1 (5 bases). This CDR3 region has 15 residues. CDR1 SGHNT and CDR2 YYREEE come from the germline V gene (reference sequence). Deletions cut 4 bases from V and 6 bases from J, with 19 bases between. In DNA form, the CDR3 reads TGTGCCAGCAGCCCCTTTACCGGGGGGTTCGCTGAAGCTTTCTTT. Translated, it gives CASSPFTGGFAEAFF.

Here the CDR3 reads CASSQGRQDKLFF. CDR3 nucleotides: TGTGCCAGCAGCCAGGGACGACAGGACAAACTGTTTTTT. The chain recombines TRBV4-2 with TRBJ1-4; D might be TRBD1 (6 bases). V was clipped by 3 bases and J by 11 bases, with 13 bases between them. CDR1 is LGHNA and CDR2 is YNFKEQ in the germline V gene. This CDR3 spans 13 amino acids.

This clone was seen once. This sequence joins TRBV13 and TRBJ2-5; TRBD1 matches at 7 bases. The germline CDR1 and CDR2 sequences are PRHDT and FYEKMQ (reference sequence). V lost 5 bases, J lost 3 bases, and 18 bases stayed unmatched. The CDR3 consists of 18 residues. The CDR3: CASSHRTSPDRAEETQYF. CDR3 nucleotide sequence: TGTGCCAGCAGCCACCGAACCAGTCCAGACAGGGCCGAAGAGACCCAGTACTTC.

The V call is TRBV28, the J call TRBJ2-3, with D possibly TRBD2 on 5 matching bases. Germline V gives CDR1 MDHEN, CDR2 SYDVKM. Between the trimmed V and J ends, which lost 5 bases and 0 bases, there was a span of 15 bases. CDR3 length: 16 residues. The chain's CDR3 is CASSLLGGPSTDTQYF. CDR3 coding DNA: TGTGCCAGCAGTCTCCTCGGCGGGCCAAGCACAGATACGCAGTATTTT.

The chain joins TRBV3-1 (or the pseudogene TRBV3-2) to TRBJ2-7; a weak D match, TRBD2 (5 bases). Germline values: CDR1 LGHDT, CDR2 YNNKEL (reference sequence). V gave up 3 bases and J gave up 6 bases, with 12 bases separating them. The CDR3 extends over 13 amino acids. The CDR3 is CASSQRAGREQYF. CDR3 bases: TGTGCCAGCAGCCAGAGGGCGGGTCGCGAGCAGTACTTC.

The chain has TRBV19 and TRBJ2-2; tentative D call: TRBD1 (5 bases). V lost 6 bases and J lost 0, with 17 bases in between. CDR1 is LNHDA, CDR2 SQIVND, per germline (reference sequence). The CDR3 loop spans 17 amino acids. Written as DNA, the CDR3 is TGTGCCAGTAGCGTTCCAGAATGGGGCGCGAACACCGGGGAGCTGTTTTTT. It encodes CASSVPEWGANTGELFF.

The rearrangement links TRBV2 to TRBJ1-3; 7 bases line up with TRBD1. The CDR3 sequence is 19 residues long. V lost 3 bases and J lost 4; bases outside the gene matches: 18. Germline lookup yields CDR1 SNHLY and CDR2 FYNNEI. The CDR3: CASSDQPSTGIGTGNTIYF. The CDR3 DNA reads TGTGCCAGCAGTGACCAACCGTCGACAGGGATTGGAACCGGAAACACCATATATTTT.

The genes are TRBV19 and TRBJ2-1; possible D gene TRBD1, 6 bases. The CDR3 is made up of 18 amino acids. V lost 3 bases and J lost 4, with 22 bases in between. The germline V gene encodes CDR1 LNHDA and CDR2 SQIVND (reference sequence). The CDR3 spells CASSISPQTGTYYNEQFF. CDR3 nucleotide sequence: TGTGCCAGTAGTATCAGCCCCCAGACAGGCACATATTACAATGAGCAGTTCTTC.

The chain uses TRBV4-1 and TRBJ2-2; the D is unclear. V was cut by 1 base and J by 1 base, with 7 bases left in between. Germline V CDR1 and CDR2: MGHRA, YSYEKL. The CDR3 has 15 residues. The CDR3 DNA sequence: TGCGCCAGCAGCCAAGTGCGAGGGAACACCGGGGAGCTGTTTTTT. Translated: CASSQVRGNTGELFF.

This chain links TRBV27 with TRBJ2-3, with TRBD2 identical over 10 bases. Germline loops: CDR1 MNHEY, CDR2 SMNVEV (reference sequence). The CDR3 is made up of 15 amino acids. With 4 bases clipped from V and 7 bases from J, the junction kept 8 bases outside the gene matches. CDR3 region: CASSSPSGGGHTQYF. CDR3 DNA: TGTGCCAGCAGTTCTCCTAGCGGGGGTGGGCATACGCAGTATTTT.

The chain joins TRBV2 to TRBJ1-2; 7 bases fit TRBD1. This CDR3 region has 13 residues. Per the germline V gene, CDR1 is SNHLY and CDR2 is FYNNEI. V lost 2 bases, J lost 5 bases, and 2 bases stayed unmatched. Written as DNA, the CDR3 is TGTGCCAGCAGTGAAAGGGGGCCTTATGGCTACACCTTC. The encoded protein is CASSERGPYGYTF.

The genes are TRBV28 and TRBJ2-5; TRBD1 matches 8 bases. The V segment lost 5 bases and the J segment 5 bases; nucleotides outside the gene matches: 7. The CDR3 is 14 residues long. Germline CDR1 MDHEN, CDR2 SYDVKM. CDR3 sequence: CASSHPDRVETQYF. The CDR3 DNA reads TGTGCCAGCAGTCACCCGGACAGGGTCGAGACCCAGTACTTC.

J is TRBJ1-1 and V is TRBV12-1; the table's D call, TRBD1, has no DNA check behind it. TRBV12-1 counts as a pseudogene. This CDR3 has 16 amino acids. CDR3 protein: CASSLRDRIMGTEAFF. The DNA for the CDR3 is TGTGCCAGCAGCTTGAGGGACAGAATAATGGGGACTGAAGCTTTCTTT.

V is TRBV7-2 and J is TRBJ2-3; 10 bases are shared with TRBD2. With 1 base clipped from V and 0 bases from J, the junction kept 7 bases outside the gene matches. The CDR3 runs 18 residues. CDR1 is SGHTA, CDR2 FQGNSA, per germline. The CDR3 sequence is CASSLEPSGGTSTDTQYF. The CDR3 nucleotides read TGTGCCAGCAGCTTAGAACCTAGCGGGGGTACTAGCACAGATACGCAGTATTTT.

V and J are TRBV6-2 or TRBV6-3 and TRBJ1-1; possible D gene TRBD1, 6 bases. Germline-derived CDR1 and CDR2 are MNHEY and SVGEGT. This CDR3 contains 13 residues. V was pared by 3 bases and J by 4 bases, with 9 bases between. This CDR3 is CASSYRGTTEAFF. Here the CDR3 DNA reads TGTGCCAGCAGTTATAGGGGGACCACTGAAGCTTTCTTT.

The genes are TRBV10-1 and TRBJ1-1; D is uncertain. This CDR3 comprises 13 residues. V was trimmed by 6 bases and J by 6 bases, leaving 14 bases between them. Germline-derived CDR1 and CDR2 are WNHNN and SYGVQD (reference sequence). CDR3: CASRRGPGAEAFF. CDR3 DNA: TGCGCCAGCAGACGAGGGCCCGGGGCTGAAGCTTTCTTT.